This is a list of T cell receptor beta chains from one sample in a study of shared T cell receptors in the human thymus. Clones were sequenced by immunoSEQ multiplex PCR, and TCRdb holds only the in-frame ones, with some missing. The sample carries hundreds of thousands of clones, 85% to 95% recorded once. Material for sequencing was thymocytes. The receptor source for this set is a human donor. Each CDR3 is given with its conserved first and last residue. The order of the fields is clone size, J gene, V gene, D gene, CDR3 protein, CDR3 DNA. A D gene is named only where the DNA matches it firmly. Size is stated for part of the rows, as once, few or many counts, or as a class when the clone is expanded.

>-|TRBJ2-2|TRBV6-1|TRBD2
CATWTRNTGELFF
TGTGCCACCTGGACTAGGAACACCGGGGAGCTGTTTTTT
>-|TRBJ1-2|TRBV19|-
CASITGHYGYTF
TGTGCCAGTATAACAGGGCACTATGGCTACACCTTC
>-|TRBJ2-7|TRBV7-9|-
CASSLAGRYEQYF
TGTGCCAGCAGCTTGGCGGGTCGCTACGAGCAGTACTTC
>-|TRBJ1-2|TRBV5-6|TRBD1
CASSPGTGIYYGYTF
TGTGCCAGCAGCCCCGGGACAGGGATATACTATGGCTACACCTTC
>once|TRBJ1-2|TRBV4-3|-
CASSPQAEPNYGYTF
TGCGCCAGCAGCCCTCAGGCGGAGCCTAACTATGGCTACACCTTC
>-|TRBJ2-1|TRBV6-5|-
CASSYSGGLLHNEQFF
TGTGCCAGCAGTTACTCGGGGGGGCTGCTTCACAATGAGCAGTTCTTC
>once|TRBJ2-1|TRBV11-2|-
CASSFWRIYNEQFF
TGTGCCAGCAGCTTCTGGAGGATCTACAATGAGCAGTTCTTC
>-|TRBJ1-5|TRBV27|-
CASRLRFNQPQHF
TGTGCCAGCAGGCTGCGGTTCAATCAGCCCCAGCATTTT
>-|TRBJ2-1|TRBV27|-
CASSLGRSYNEQFF
TGTGCCAGCAGTTTGGGACGATCCTACAATGAGCAGTTCTTC
>-|TRBJ2-1|TRBV7-2|TRBD1
CASSLRGQGLHLNEQFF
TGTGCCAGCAGCTTGAGAGGACAGGGCCTGCACCTGAATGAGCAGTTCTTC
>-|TRBJ2-1|TRBV12-5|TRBD2
CASGLAQTGGLADKSSYNEQFF
TGTGCTAGTGGTTTAGCCCAGACAGGGGGACTAGCGGACAAGAGCTCCTACAATGAGCAGTTCTTC
>-|TRBJ2-7|TRBV4-1|TRBD2
CASAPTPSSGRAFDEQYF
TGCGCCAGCGCCCCGACCCCCTCTAGCGGGAGGGCCTTTGACGAGCAGTACTTC
>once|TRBJ1-5|TRBV4-1|-
CASSQEGGRSNQPQHF
TGCGCCAGCAGCCAGGAGGGCGGGAGGAGCAATCAGCCCCAGCATTTT
>-|TRBJ2-1|TRBV11-2|TRBD2
CASSRTSGSYNEQFF
TGTGCCAGCAGCCGGACTAGCGGCTCTTACAATGAGCAGTTCTTC
>-|TRBJ2-7|TRBV27|-
CASLTRTEQYF
TGTGCCAGCTTGACCCGGACCGAGCAGTACTTC
>once|TRBJ2-7|TRBV19|TRBD2
CASSDPSGRGYEQYF
TGTGCCAGTAGTGACCCTAGCGGGAGGGGGTACGAGCAGTACTTC
>-|TRBJ1-1|TRBV7-2|-
CASSLAQGGVTHGEAFF
TGTGCCAGCAGCTTAGCGCAGGGCGGGGTGACTCACGGAGAAGCTTTCTTT
>-|TRBJ1-3|TRBV18|-
CASSPPRISGNTIYF
TGTGCCAGCTCACCACCAAGGATCTCTGGAAACACCATATATTTT
>-|TRBJ2-5|TRBV6-1|TRBD2
CASSEASSGRGETQYF
TGTGCCAGCAGTGAAGCGAGTAGCGGGAGAGGGGAGACCCAGTACTTC
>-|TRBJ2-7|TRBV15|-
CATSREETGYEQYF
TGTGCCACCAGCAGAGAGGAGACAGGCTACGAGCAGTACTTC
>-|TRBJ1-1|TRBV5-1|-
CASSVRDHLFEAFF
TGCGCCAGCAGCGTCCGGGACCATCTATTTGAAGCTTTCTTT
>-|TRBJ2-1|TRBV4-3|TRBD2
CASSPTLAGGSKDEQFF
TGCGCCAGCAGCCCGACACTAGCGGGAGGGAGTAAGGATGAGCAGTTCTTC
>-|TRBJ2-5|TRBV7-6|-
CASSSLAQTQYF
TGTGCCAGCAGCTCCCTAGCCCAGACCCAGTACTTC
>-|TRBJ2-5|TRBV7-6|TRBD2
CASSQLFSSGSNIETQYF
TGTGCCAGCAGCCAATTGTTTTCTAGCGGGAGCAATATAGAGACCCAGTACTTC
>-|TRBJ1-1|TRBV7-8|TRBD1
CASSLHLRGPLNTEAFF
TGTGCCAGCAGCCTCCACCTTAGGGGGCCCTTGAACACTGAAGCTTTCTTT
>once|TRBJ2-1|TRBV14|TRBD1
CASSQVLGQGLMNEQFF
TGTGCCAGCAGCCAAGTCCTTGGACAGGGGTTGATGAATGAGCAGTTCTTC
>-|TRBJ2-7|TRBV7-9|TRBD1
CASSYKGQGGSYEQYF
TGTGCCAGCAGCTATAAGGGACAGGGGGGATCCTACGAGCAGTACTTC
>-|TRBJ2-7|TRBV5-5|-
CASSGRGRGAYEQYF
TGTGCCAGCAGCGGGAGGGGGAGAGGAGCCTACGAGCAGTACTTC
>-|TRBJ1-5|TRBV6-1|-
CASSGQGRYGQPQHF
TGTGCCAGCAGTGGTCAGGGGAGGTACGGTCAGCCCCAGCATTTT
>-|TRBJ2-7|TRBV14|-
CASSQDQSSYEQYF
TGTGCCAGCAGCCAAGATCAATCCTCCTACGAGCAGTACTTC
>-|TRBJ1-5|TRBV29-1|-
CSVGQPNQPQHF
TGCAGCGTCGGACAGCCAAATCAGCCCCAGCATTTT
>once|TRBJ2-2|TRBV5-1|-
CASSLTNTGELFF
TGCGCCAGCAGCTTAACGAACACCGGGGAGCTGTTTTTT
>-|TRBJ1-5|TRBV6-4|-
CASSDRGNQPQHF
TGTGCCAGCAGTGACAGGGGAAATCAGCCCCAGCATTTT
>-|TRBJ1-2|TRBV11-2|-
CASSGSPGNNYGYTF
TGTGCCAGCAGCGGGTCCCCAGGGAATAACTATGGCTACACCTTC
>once|TRBJ1-1|TRBV5-1|TRBD1
CASSLEGANTEAFF
TGCGCCAGCAGCTTAGAGGGGGCGAACACTGAAGCTTTCTTT
>-|TRBJ1-1|TRBV19|TRBD1
CASSPLQGLAFF
TGTGCCAGTAGCCCCCTACAGGGGCTGGCTTTCTTT
>-|TRBJ2-1|TRBV4-1|TRBD2
CASSPPNGTSGTDEQFF
TGCGCCAGCAGCCCCCCTAACGGGACTAGCGGGACTGATGAGCAGTTCTTC
>-|TRBJ2-7|TRBV6-5|-
CASSYSGTGEQYF
TGTGCCAGCAGTTACTCAGGGACCGGCGAGCAGTACTTC
>-|TRBJ1-2|TRBV18|-
CASSSGSSLDYGYTF
TGTGCCAGCTCATCTGGGTCGTCCTTGGACTATGGCTACACCTTC
>-|TRBJ1-3|TRBV19|-
CASSPHRGNTIYF
TGTGCCAGTAGTCCCCACAGGGGAAACACCATATATTTT
>once|TRBJ2-1|TRBV27|-
CASSFGGYNEQFF
TGTGCCAGCAGTTTCGGCGGTTACAATGAGCAGTTCTTC
>-|TRBJ2-3|TRBV11-1|-
CASSRAPGATDTQYF
TGTGCCAGCAGCCGGGCCCCGGGGGCCACAGATACGCAGTATTTT
>-|TRBJ1-1|TRBV6-1|-
CASSVKNMNTEAFF
TGTGCCAGCAGTGTAAAGAATATGAACACTGAAGCTTTCTTT
>-|TRBJ2-1|TRBV9|-
CASSGGTLRGSYNEQFF
TGTGCCAGCAGCGGTGGGACCTTGAGGGGCTCCTACAATGAGCAGTTCTTC
>-|TRBJ2-7|TRBV20-1|TRBD1
CSAGQGSEQYF
TGCAGTGCGGGACAGGGCAGCGAGCAGTACTTC
>-|TRBJ1-5|TRBV28|-
CASSGSSNQPQHF
TGTGCCAGCAGTGGAAGTAGCAATCAGCCCCAGCATTTT